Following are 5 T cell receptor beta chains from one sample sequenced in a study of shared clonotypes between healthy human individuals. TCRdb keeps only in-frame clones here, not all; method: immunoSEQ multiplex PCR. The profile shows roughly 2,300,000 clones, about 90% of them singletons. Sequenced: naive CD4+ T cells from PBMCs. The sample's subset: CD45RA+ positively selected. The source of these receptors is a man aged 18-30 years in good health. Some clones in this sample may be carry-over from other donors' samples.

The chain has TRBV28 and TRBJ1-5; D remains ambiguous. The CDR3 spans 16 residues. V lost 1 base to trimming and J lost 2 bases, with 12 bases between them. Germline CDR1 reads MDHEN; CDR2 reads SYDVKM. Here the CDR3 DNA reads TGTGCCAGCAGTTTATTCCCTCGGGTTGGCAATCAGCCCCAGCATTTT. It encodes CASSLFPRVGNQPQHF.

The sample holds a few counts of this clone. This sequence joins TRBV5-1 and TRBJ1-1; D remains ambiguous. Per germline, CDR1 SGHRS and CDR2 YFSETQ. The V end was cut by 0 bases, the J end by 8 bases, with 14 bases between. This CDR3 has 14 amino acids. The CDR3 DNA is TGCGCCAGCAGCTTGGACGCTCCTCCGCTAGAAGCTTTCTTT. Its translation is CASSLDAPPLEAFF.

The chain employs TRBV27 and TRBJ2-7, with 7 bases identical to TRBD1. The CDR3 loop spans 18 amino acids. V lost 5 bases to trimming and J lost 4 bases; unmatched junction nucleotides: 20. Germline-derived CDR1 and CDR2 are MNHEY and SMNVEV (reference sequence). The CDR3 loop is CASSPYPPRQGAAYEQYF. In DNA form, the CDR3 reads TGTGCCAGCAGTCCATACCCCCCGCGACAGGGTGCTGCGTACGAGCAGTACTTC.

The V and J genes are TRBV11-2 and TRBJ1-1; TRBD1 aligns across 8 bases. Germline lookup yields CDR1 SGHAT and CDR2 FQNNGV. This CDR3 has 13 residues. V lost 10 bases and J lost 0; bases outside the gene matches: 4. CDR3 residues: CATRQGMNTEAFF. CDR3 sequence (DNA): TGTGCCACCAGACAGGGGATGAACACTGAAGCTTTCTTT.

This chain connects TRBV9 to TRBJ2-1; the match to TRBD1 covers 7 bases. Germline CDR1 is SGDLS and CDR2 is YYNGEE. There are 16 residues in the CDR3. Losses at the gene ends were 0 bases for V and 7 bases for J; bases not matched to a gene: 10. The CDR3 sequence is CASSVGIGGLLNEQFF. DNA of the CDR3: TGTGCCAGCAGCGTAGGTATAGGGGGCCTTCTAAATGAGCAGTTCTTC.